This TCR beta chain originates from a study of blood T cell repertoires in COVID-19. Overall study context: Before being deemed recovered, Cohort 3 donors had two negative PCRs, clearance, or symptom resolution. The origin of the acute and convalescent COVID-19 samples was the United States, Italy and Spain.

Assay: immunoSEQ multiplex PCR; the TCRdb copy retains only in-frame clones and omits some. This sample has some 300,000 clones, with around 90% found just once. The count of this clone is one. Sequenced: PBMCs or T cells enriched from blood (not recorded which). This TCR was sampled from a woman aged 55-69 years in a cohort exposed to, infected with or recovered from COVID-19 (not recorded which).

CDR3 residues: CASSIGSGIDNEQFF. CDR3 nucleotides: TGTGCCAGTAGTATTGGTTCGGGAATCGACAATGAGCAGTTCTTC. The rearrangement uses TRBV19 and TRBJ2-1; D is possibly TRBD2 (5 bases). The CDR3 has 15 amino acids. V lost 3 bases and J 5 bases, leaving 14 bases between the germline ends. Germline-derived CDR1 and CDR2 are LNHDA and SQIVND (reference sequence).